Listed here are 14 T cell receptor beta chains from one sample, sequenced in a study of graft-versus-host responses after intestinal transplantation. Profiled with immunoSEQ multiplex PCR; TCRdb holds only in-frame clones, not every one. The table records approximately 14,000 clones, about 89% of them present only once. The specimen was bone marrow, collected about 120 days after intestinal transplantation. Receptors were obtained from a human patient who received an intestinal transplant, so some T cells may come from the graft donor.

This CDR3 is CASSLTSTDTQYF. DNA for the CDR3: TGTGCCAGCAGCTTGACTAGCACAGATACGCAGTATTTT. The chain carries TRBV5-4 and TRBJ2-3; D call uncertain. The germline gives CDR1 SGHNT, CDR2 YYREEE (reference sequence). V lost 1 base and J 0 bases, leaving 3 bases between the germline ends. The CDR3 consists of 13 residues.

The chain employs TRBV5-1 and TRBJ1-3; 10 nucleotides match TRBD1. V gave up 4 bases and J gave up 6 bases; unmatched junction bases: 7. Germline lookup yields CDR1 SGHRS and CDR2 YFSETQ. CDR3 length equals 15 residues. The DNA for the CDR3 is TGCGCCAGCAGCACCGGACAGGGGGGACAAAACACCATATATTTT. Protein sequence: CASSTGQGGQNTIYF. Full variable domain (outside the CDR3, taken from reference TRBV5-1 and TRBJ1-3): KAGVTQTPRYLIKTRGQQVTLSCSPISGHRSVSWYQQTPGQGLQFLFEYFSETQRNKGNFPGRFSGRQFSNSRSEMNVSTLELGDSALYLCASSTGQGGQNTIYFGEGSWLTVV.

This rearrangement joins TRBV5-8 to TRBJ2-1; D is undetermined. This CDR3 region has 17 residues. Germline CDR1 is SGHTS and CDR2 is YDEGEE. Trimming pared 0 bases from V and 2 bases from J, leaving 15 bases between. DNA for the CDR3: TGTGCCAGCAGCTTGGTTCTGACCCTACACCCCTACAATGAGCAGTTCTTC. Its protein is CASSLVLTLHPYNEQFF.

V gene TRBV5-1 combines with J gene TRBJ1-1; tentative D call: TRBD1 (5 bases). This CDR3 contains 16 residues. V was cut by 0 bases and J by 2 bases, with 14 bases left in between. Looked up from germline, CDR1 is SGHRS and CDR2 is YFSETQ. The CDR3 loop reads CASSLASLGHNTEAFF. The CDR3, as DNA: TGCGCCAGCAGCTTGGCGTCATTAGGACACAACACTGAAGCTTTCTTT. Looking up the rest from reference TRBV5-1 and TRBJ1-1 gives the full variable domain: KAGVTQTPRYLIKTRGQQVTLSCSPISGHRSVSWYQQTPGQGLQFLFEYFSETQRNKGNFPGRFSGRQFSNSRSEMNVSTLELGDSALYLCASSLASLGHNTEAFFGQGTRLTVV.

J is TRBJ1-1 and V is TRBV9; D perhaps matches TRBD1 (6 bases). The CDR3 runs 17 residues. The germline V gene has CDR1 SGDLS and CDR2 YYNGEE. The V end was cut by 4 bases, the J end by 7 bases, with 26 bases between. The CDR3 sequence is CASSPLDVFLQGFEAFF. The DNA for the CDR3 is TGTGCCAGCAGCCCACTCGACGTCTTCCTACAGGGATTTGAAGCTTTCTTT.

The chain joins TRBV5-1 to TRBJ2-1; 12 positions match TRBD2. Germline V gene lookup returns CDR1 SGHRS and CDR2 YFSETQ. The CDR3 length is 16 residues. J lost 5 bases, V lost 2 bases, and 5 bases had no gene match. CDR3 coding DNA: TGCGCCAGCAGCTTTCGGACTAGCGGGGTTGACAATGAGCAGTTCTTC. Translation gives CASSFRTSGVDNEQFF. Supplemented by reference TRBV5-1 and TRBJ2-1, the full variable domain reads KAGVTQTPRYLIKTRGQQVTLSCSPISGHRSVSWYQQTPGQGLQFLFEYFSETQRNKGNFPGRFSGRQFSNSRSEMNVSTLELGDSALYLCASSFRTSGVDNEQFFGPGTRLTVL.

The chain has TRBV29-1 and TRBJ2-1; 10 bases agree with TRBD1. This CDR3 spans 18 amino acids. Trimming took 7 bases from V and 4 from J; bases not matched to a gene: 19. The V gene's germline CDR1 is SQVTM and CDR2 ANQGSEA. CDR3 sequence reads: CSAKLRDRGLVEYNEQFF. CDR3 DNA sequence: TGCAGCGCTAAACTCCGGGACAGGGGCCTGGTAGAGTACAATGAGCAGTTCTTC.

This clone has a single count. Germline is not matched at one junction end, which may reflect a read error. The chain employs TRBV9 and TRBJ1-1, with TRBD1 identical over 8 bases. Germline loops: CDR1 SGDLS, CDR2 YYNGEE. This CDR3 region has 16 residues. In nucleotides, the CDR3 is TGTGCCGGCAGCCCAGGACAGGGTTTTAGGTACACTGAAGCTTTCTTT. Translation gives CAGSPGQGFRYTEAFF.

This rearrangement joins TRBV28 to TRBJ2-7; the match to TRBD2 covers 9 bases. Per the germline V gene, CDR1 is MDHEN and CDR2 is SYDVKM. CDR3 length: 14 amino acids. The V gene end was trimmed by 1 base and the J gene end by 2 bases; junction bases not matched to a gene: 0. In nucleotides, the CDR3 is TGTGCCAGCAGTTTATCTAGCGGGACCTACGAGCAGTACTTC. Protein product: CASSLSSGTYEQYF.

This clone was recorded once. V gene TRBV5-1 combines with J gene TRBJ1-1; D is perhaps TRBD1 (6 bases). The length of the CDR3 is 13 residues. V lost 4 bases and J lost 2, with 9 bases in between. Looked up from germline, CDR1 is SGHRS and CDR2 is YFSETQ. The CDR3 is CASSPRGNTEAFF. The CDR3 nucleotides are TGCGCCAGCAGCCCCAGGGGAAACACTGAAGCTTTCTTT.

The rearrangement joins TRBV4-1 to TRBJ2-7; D is unresolved. In germline, CDR1 is MGHRA, CDR2 YSYEKL. With 0 bases removed from V and 5 bases from J, the gap between germline ends came to 11 bases. There are 14 residues in the CDR3. DNA of the CDR3: TGCGCCAGCAGCCAAGAGGGGTTAAACCACGAGCAGTACTTC. Protein sequence: CASSQEGLNHEQYF.

The chain has TRBV27 and TRBJ2-3; TRBD2 matches at 10 bases. V gave up 6 bases and J gave up 6 bases; unmatched junction bases: 9. The CDR3 has 15 amino acids. CDR1 is MNHEY, CDR2 SMNVEV, per germline (reference sequence). CDR3 bases: TGTGCCAGCAGCACCCTAGCGGGAGTCGAGGATACGCAGTATTTT. It encodes CASSTLAGVEDTQYF.

This rearrangement joins TRBV5-1 to TRBJ2-1; no clear D. The CDR3 has 16 amino acids. V was cut by 3 bases and J by 5 bases, with 18 bases left in between. Germline CDR1 is SGHRS and CDR2 is YFSETQ. This CDR3 reads CASSSYSEPPDNEQFF. The CDR3 region has the DNA TGCGCCAGCAGCTCATACAGCGAGCCGCCGGACAATGAGCAGTTCTTC.

The chain couples TRBV27 to TRBJ2-7, with TRBD1 matching 7 bases. Germline trimming cut 3 bases from V and 2 bases from J; bases unmatched to any gene: 7. Germline CDR1 MNHEY, CDR2 SMNVEV (reference sequence). The CDR3 runs 15 residues. In DNA, the CDR3 is TGTGCCAGCAGTTTTAGGCAGGGGGTAACCTACGAGCAGTACTTC. Translated: CASSFRQGVTYEQYF.